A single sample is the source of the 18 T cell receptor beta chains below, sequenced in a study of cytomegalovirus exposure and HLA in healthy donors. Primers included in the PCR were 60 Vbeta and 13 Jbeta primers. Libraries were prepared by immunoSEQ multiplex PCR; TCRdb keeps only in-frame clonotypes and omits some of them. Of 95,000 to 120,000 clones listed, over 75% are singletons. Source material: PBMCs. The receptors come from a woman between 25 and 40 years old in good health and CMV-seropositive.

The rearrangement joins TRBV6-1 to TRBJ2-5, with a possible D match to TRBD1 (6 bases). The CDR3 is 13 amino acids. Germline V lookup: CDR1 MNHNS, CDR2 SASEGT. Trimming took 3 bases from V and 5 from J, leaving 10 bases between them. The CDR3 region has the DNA TGTGCCAGCAGTGAGACAGGTTCGGAGACCCAGTACTTC. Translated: CASSETGSETQYF.

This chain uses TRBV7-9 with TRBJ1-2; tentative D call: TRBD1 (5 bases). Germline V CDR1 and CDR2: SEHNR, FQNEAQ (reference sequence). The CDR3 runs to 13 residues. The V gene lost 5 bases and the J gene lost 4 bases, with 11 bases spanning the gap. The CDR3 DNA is TGTGCCAGCAGCGTACAGGAGACCTATGGCTACACCTTC. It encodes CASSVQETYGYTF.

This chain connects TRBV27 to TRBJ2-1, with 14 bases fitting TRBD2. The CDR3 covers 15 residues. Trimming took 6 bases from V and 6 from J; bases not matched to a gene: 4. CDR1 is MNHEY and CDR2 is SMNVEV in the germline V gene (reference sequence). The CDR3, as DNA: TGTGCCAGCAGCCCAGGGACTAGCGGGGGCAATGAGCAGTTCTTC. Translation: CASSPGTSGGNEQFF.

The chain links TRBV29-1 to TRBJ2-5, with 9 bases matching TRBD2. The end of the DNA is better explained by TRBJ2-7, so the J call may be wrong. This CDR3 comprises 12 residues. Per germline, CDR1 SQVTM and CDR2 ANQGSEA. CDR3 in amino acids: CSVEGLADEQYF. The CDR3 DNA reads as TGCAGCGTTGAGGGACTAGCTGACGAGCAGTACTTC.

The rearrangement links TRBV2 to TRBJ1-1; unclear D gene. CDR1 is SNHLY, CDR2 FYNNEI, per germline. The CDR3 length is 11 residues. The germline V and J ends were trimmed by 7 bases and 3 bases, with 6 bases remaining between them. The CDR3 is CASIGDTEAFF. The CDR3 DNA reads TGTGCCAGCATCGGAGACACTGAAGCTTTCTTT.

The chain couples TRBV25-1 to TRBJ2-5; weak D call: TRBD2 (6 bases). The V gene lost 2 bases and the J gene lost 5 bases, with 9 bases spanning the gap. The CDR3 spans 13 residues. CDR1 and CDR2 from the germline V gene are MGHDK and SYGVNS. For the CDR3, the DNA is TGTGCCAGCAGTGAAGGCGGGACCGAGACCCAGTACTTC. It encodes CASSEGGTETQYF.

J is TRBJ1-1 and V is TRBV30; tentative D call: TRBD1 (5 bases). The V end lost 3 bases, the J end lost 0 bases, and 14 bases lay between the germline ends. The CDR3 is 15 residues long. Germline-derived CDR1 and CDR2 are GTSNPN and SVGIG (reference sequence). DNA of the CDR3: TGTGCCTGGAGGCCAGGGCACAGAATGAACACTGAAGCTTTCTTT. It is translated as CAWRPGHRMNTEAFF.

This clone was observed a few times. CDR3 DNA: TGTGCCAGCAGTTTCTTTCCTAGCGGGCTCCCTGGCTACGAGCAGTACTTC. This translates into CASSFFPSGLPGYEQYF. The V call is TRBV27, the J call TRBJ2-7, with 8 bases aligning to TRBD2. Per germline, CDR1 MNHEY and CDR2 SMNVEV (reference sequence). Losses at the gene ends were 3 bases for V and 3 bases for J; bases not matched to a gene: 13. This CDR3 contains 17 residues.

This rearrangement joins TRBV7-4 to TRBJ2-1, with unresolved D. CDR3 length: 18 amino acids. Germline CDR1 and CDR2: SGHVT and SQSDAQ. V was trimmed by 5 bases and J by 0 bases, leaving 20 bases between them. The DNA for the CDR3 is TGTGCCAGCAGCCCCGACTTCGGCCAATGGCCCTCCTACAATGAGCAGTTCTTC. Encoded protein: CASSPDFGQWPSYNEQFF. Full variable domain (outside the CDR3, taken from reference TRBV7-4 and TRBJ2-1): GAGVSQSPRYKVAKRGRDVALRCDSISGHVTLYWYRQTLGQGSEVLTYSQSDAQRDKSGRPSGRFSAERPERSVSTLKIQRTEQGDSAVYLCASSPDFGQWPSYNEQFFGPGTRLTVL.

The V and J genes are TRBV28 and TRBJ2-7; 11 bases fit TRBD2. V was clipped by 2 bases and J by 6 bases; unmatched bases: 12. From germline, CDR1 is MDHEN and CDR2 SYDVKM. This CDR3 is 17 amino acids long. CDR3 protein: CASSLVRASGRLGEQYF. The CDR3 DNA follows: TGTGCCAGCAGTTTAGTAAGGGCTAGCGGGAGGCTCGGCGAGCAGTACTTC.

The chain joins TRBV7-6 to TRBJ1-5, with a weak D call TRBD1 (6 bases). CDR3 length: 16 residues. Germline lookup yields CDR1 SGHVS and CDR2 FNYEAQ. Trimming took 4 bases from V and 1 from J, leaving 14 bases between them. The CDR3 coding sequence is TGTGCCAGCAGCTCCGCATCTGGACAGAGCAATCAGCCCCAGCATTTT. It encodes CASSSASGQSNQPQHF.

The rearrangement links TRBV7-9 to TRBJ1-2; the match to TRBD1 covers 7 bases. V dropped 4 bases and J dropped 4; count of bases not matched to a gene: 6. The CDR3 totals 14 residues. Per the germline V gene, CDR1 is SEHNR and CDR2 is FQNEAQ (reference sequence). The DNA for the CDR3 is TGTGCCAGCAGCTCCCAGGGACAGAGCTATGGCTACACCTTC. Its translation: CASSSQGQSYGYTF.

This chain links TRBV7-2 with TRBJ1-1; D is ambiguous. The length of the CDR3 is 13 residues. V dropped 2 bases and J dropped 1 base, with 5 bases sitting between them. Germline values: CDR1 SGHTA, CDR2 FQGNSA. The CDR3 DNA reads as TGTGCCAGCAGCTTATCCAGGAACACTGAAGCTTTCTTT. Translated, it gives CASSLSRNTEAFF.

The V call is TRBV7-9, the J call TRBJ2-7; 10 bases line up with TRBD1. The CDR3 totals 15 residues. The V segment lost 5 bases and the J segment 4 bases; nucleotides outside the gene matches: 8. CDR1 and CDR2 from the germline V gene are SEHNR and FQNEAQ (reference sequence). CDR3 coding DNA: TGTGCCAGCAGCCCGCGGGACAGGGGTTTATACGAGCAGTACTTC. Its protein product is CASSPRDRGLYEQYF. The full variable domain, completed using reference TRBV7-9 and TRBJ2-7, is DTGVSQNPRHKITKRGQNVTFRCDPISEHNRLYWYRQTLGQGPEFLTYFQNEAQLEKSRLLSDRFSAERPKGSFSTLEIQRTEQGDSAMYLCASSPRDRGLYEQYFGPGTRLTVT.

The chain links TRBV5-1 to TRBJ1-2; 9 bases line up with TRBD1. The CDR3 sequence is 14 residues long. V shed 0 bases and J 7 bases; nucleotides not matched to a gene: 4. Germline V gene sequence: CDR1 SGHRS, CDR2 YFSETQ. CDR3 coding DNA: TGCGCCAGCAGCTTGGGGGGACAGGGCGCTGGCTACACCTTC. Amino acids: CASSLGGQGAGYTF. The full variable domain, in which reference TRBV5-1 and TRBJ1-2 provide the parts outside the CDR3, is KAGVTQTPRYLIKTRGQQVTLSCSPISGHRSVSWYQQTPGQGLQFLFEYFSETQRNKGNFPGRFSGRQFSNSRSEMNVSTLELGDSALYLCASSLGGQGAGYTFGSGTRLTVV.

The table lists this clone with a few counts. The CDR3 protein is CAIRPAAVEDNTEAFF. The CDR3 DNA sequence: TGTGCCATCAGACCGGCAGCGGTTGAGGATAACACTGAAGCTTTCTTT. The V call is TRBV10-3, the J call TRBJ1-1; D is unclear. Germline-derived CDR1 and CDR2 are ENHRY and SYGVKD. The CDR3 consists of 16 residues. V was cut by 6 bases and J by 2 bases, with 19 bases left in between.

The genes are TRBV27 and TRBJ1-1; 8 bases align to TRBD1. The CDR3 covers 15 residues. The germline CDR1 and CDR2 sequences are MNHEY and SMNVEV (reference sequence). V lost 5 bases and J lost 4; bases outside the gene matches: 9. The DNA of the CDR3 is TGTGCCAGCAGTCCCCGACAGGGGTGGATCACTGAAGCTTTCTTT. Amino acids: CASSPRQGWITEAFF.

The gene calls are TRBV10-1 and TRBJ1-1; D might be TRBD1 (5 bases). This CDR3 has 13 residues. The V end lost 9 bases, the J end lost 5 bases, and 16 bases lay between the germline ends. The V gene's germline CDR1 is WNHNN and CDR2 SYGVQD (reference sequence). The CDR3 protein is CASSPAGRTEAFF. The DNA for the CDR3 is TGCGCCAGTTCACCGGCGGGACGGACTGAAGCTTTCTTT.